This T cell receptor (beta chain) was profiled in a study of T cells in Graves' hyperthyroidism and ophthalmopathy. Amplification of TCR beta CDR3 regions used RNA as the template. HTBI primers were employed in a first-round RT-PCR of the TCR CDR3. A single record per CDR3 protein comes from TCRdb applying MiXCR to the multiplex PCR reads. The sample lists about 690,000 distinct CDR3 sequences; approximately 15% were seen once. A remark on this clonotype: Its antigen is currently unknown.

Regarding the study as a whole: Peripheral blood also featured most of the thyroid clonotypes expanded above 0.001.

Across 18 months, stable Graves' hyperthyroidism was marked by no progression to ophthalmopathy. Aged 18 to 65, the patients had hyperthyroidism that was newly diagnosed and had lasted under 2 months. It was uncontrolled infection, other autoimmune disease, pregnancy or lactation that excluded patients. This sequence was found in a man aged 45-65 years with Graves' hyperthyroidism. Material: blood.

The CDR3 sequence: CASSLSFRETQYF. The CDR3 nucleotides read TGTGCCAGCAGTTTATCTTTTCGAGAGACCCAGTACTTC. The chain couples TRBV27 to TRBJ2-5; D unclear. There are 13 residues in the CDR3. V was shortened by 0 bases and J by 4 bases, with 6 bases between the two germline ends. Germline CDR1 is MNHEY and CDR2 is SMNVEV (reference sequence).